This T cell receptor beta chain was obtained from a study of blood T cell repertoires in COVID-19. V dropped 5 bases and J dropped 15 bases, with 26 bases sitting between them. Germline lookup yields CDR1 SGHVS and CDR2 FNYEAQ. The CDR3 covers 15 residues. Original analysis: Nucleated cell counts were estimated from reference gene primer amplification. The table came from immunoSEQ multiplex PCR; TCRdb's copy has only in-frame clones and leaves some out. Clone size and the V and J calls come from that table; the DNA yielded D and trimming. The sample lists some 190,000 clones, approximately 85% seen once, with less than 8% in the top ten.

The TCR comes from an elderly man with COVID-19, enrolled during active disease. Material: peripheral blood. The chain couples TRBV7-6 to TRBJ2-1; D possibly corresponds to TRBD2 (7 bases). The CDR3 DNA reads TGTGCCAGCAGCCTAGGTCTGGGATACAGGGAGGGTTTGTTCTTC. As protein: CASSLGLGYREGLFF.